Listed below are T cell receptor beta chains from one sample, sequenced in a study of cytomegalovirus exposure and HLA in healthy donors. Using immunoSEQ multiplex PCR, the repertoire was profiled, and TCRdb retains in-frame clones only, with some absent. This table has over 100,000 clones, roughly 80% appearing once. The sequencing sample was made of PBMCs. Source of these receptors: a woman in her 50s in good health and CMV-seropositive. Both conserved end residues are part of each CDR3. A D gene is named only where the DNA matches it firmly. Part of the rows lack a size; the others show once, few, many or a class for expanded clones.

abundance	d_gene	j_gene	v_gene	CDR3aa	CDR3nt
.	.	TRBJ2-7	TRBV27	CASSLAGSHEQYF	TGTGCCAGCAGTTTAGCGGGCTCGCACGAGCAGTACTTC
once	.	TRBJ2-7	TRBV15	CATSSRGRYEQYF	TGTGCCACCAGCAGTCGGGGGAGGTACGAGCAGTACTTC
.	.	TRBJ2-3	TRBV7-6	CASSFAGGDTQYF	TGTGCCAGCAGCTTCGCGGGTGGAGATACGCAGTATTTT
.	TRBD1	TRBJ2-7	TRBV5-1	CASSLTGGRYEQYF	TGCGCCAGCAGCTTGACAGGGGGGAGGTACGAGCAGTACTTC
.	.	TRBJ2-2	TRBV4-3	CASSQGAASGELFF	TGCGCCAGCAGCCAAGGCGCCGCGTCCGGGGAGCTGTTTTTT
.	TRBD2	TRBJ2-1	TRBV7-7	CASSSSGGTYNEQFF	TGTGCTAGCAGCTCTAGCGGGGGTACCTACAATGAGCAGTTCTTC
.	.	TRBJ1-1	TRBV6-5	CASAGGGAGGAFF	TGTGCCAGCGCCGGGGGCGGGGCGGGGGGAGCTTTCTTT
.	.	TRBJ1-2	TRBV19	CATSPANYGYTF	TGTGCCACCTCACCCGCTAACTATGGCTATACCTTC
.	TRBD2	TRBJ2-2	TRBV4-1	CASSPSLLAGGTGELFF	TGCGCCAGCAGCCCCAGCTTGCTAGCGGGAGGCACCGGGGAGCTGTTTTTT
few	.	TRBJ2-5	TRBV11-2	CASSLSWAGKTQYF	TGTGCCAGCAGCTTGTCATGGGCCGGGAAGACCCAGTACTTC
.	.	TRBJ1-1	TRBV28	CASTTSRGNTEAFF	TGTGCCAGCACTACGTCGCGGGGGAACACTGAAGCTTTCTTT
once	TRBD1	TRBJ2-2	TRBV7-6	CASRGRGTSGELFF	TGTGCCAGCAGAGGCAGGGGGACGTCCGGGGAGCTGTTTTTT
.	.	TRBJ2-5	TRBV5-4	CASSSWATTEETQYF	TGTGCCAGCAGCTCTTGGGCGACTACCGAAGAGACCCAGTACTTC
.	TRBD2	TRBJ2-5	TRBV5-4	CASSAGLRETQYF	TGTGCCAGCAGCGCGGGACTACGGGAGACCCAGTACTTC
.	.	TRBJ1-3	TRBV6-5	CASSYSRQAPINTIYF	TGTGCCAGCAGTTACTCGAGACAGGCGCCCATAAACACCATATATTTT
.	.	TRBJ1-6	TRBV7-7	CASNQEGGSSYNSPLHF	TGTGCCAGCAACCAAGAGGGGGGGAGCTCCTATAATTCACCCCTCCACTTT
.	.	TRBJ2-1	TRBV7-9	CASSYPGTPYNEQFF	TGTGCCAGCAGCTACCCCGGGACACCCTACAATGAGCAGTTCTTC
.	.	TRBJ2-7	TRBV9	CASSARDSEQYF	TGTGCCAGCAGCGCCCGGGACTCCGAGCAGTACTTC
.	.	TRBJ1-3	TRBV7-6	CASSPLPSWSSGNTIYF	TGTGCCAGCAGCCCGTTGCCTAGCTGGAGCTCTGGAAACACCATATATTTT
.	TRBD2	TRBJ2-5	TRBV5-1	CASSSERGQETQYF	TGCGCCAGCAGCTCCGAGCGGGGACAAGAGACCCAGTACTTC
.	TRBD2	TRBJ2-1	TRBV5-4	CATHYPGLEGREQFF	TGTGCCACCCATTATCCGGGACTAGAAGGCCGTGAGCAGTTCTTC
.	.	TRBJ2-5	TRBV18	CASSPGAPDYQETQYF	TGTGCCAGCTCACCGGGTGCGCCGGACTATCAAGAGACCCAGTACTTC
.	TRBD1	TRBJ2-7	TRBV11-1	CASSFGTGLDEQYF	TGTGCCAGCAGCTTCGGGACAGGGCTCGACGAGCAGTACTTC
.	TRBD1	TRBJ1-6	TRBV25-1	CASSPRTGGNSPLHF	TGTGCCAGCAGTCCCCGGACAGGAGGGAATTCACCCCTCCACTTT
.	TRBD2	TRBJ2-1	TRBV27	CASSSSQAGGALRGQFF	TGTGCCAGCAGTTCCTCGCAAGCGGGAGGAGCCCTTCGGGGGCAGTTCTTC
.	.	TRBJ2-5	TRBV7-9	CASSLNSQETQYF	TGTGCCAGCAGCTTAAACAGCCAAGAGACCCAGTACTTC
.	.	TRBJ1-3	TRBV7-7	CASSPGEGGDTIYF	TGTGCTAGCAGCCCAGGAGAGGGTGGGGACACCATATATTTT
.	.	TRBJ2-5	TRBV4-3	CASSHPSGQETQYF	TGCGCCAGCAGCCACCCCTCGGGCCAAGAGACCCAGTACTTC
few	TRBD1	TRBJ2-7	TRBV7-3	CASSLRGGGDRGHEQYF	TGTGCCAGCAGCTTAAGGGGAGGTGGGGACAGGGGCCACGAGCAGTACTTC
.	.	TRBJ1-6	TRBV28	CASSLVSGGNSPLHF	TGTGCCAGCAGTCTAGTATCGGGCGGGAATTCACCCCTCCACTTT
.	TRBD1	TRBJ1-2	TRBV4-3	CASSQGGDRDGGGLYGYTF	TGCGCCAGCAGCCAAGGAGGGGACAGGGATGGGGGGGGGCTCTATGGCTACACCTTC
.	TRBD1	TRBJ2-1	TRBV7-9	CASSRGQGRFDEQFF	TGTGCCAGCAGCAGGGGACAGGGTAGATTTGATGAGCAGTTCTTC
few	.	TRBJ2-5	TRBV5-4	CASSLYSGETQYF	TGTGCCAGCAGCTTGTACAGCGGAGAGACCCAGTACTTC
few	.	TRBJ1-2	TRBV7-2	CASSLGAGEGYTF	TGTGCCAGCAGCTTAGGGGCAGGGGAAGGCTACACCTTC
.	.	TRBJ2-7	TRBV25-1	CASGARRGYEQYF	TGTGCCAGCGGCGCACGCAGGGGCTACGAGCAGTACTTC
.	.	TRBJ1-1	TRBV29-1	CSADGEGAEAFF	TGCAGCGCCGACGGGGAGGGGGCTGAAGCTTTCTTT
.	TRBD1	TRBJ1-1	TRBV18	CASSPGQGARTEAFF	TGTGCCAGCTCACCGGGACAGGGGGCGCGGACTGAAGCTTTCTTT